This section outlines one T cell receptor (beta chain) sequence together with its context. TCRdb's copy holds only in-frame clones and misses some; the assay was immunoSEQ multiplex PCR. The data contain hundreds of thousands of clones, approximately 88% of them singletons. Per the germline V gene, CDR1 is LGHNA and CDR2 is YSLEER. The CDR3 is 15 residues long. The V end lost 0 bases, the J end lost 8 bases, and 14 bases lay between the germline ends. This specimen belongs to a study of shared T cell receptors in the human thymus. In addition, the sample was reused for a study of human thymus T cells.

The chain combines TRBV4-3 with TRBJ2-1, with D possibly TRBD1 on 6 matching bases. This TCR derives from a boy in the first two years of life with a congenital heart defect. Specimen: thymocytes. The CDR3 bases are TGCGCCAGCAGCCAAGACCTGGGGGCTGTAGATGAGCAGTTCTTC. Translated: CASSQDLGAVDEQFF.